These T cell receptor beta chains were read from a single sample in a study of neurological immune-mediated disorders. MiXCR, applied by TCRdb to the 5' RACE reads, yields one record per CDR3 protein. This sample has about 50,000 distinct CDR3 sequences, with 10% found just once. Sequences were obtained from PBMCs. The source is a man aged 65-85 years with HTLV-1-associated myelopathy (HAM/TSP). Both conserved end residues are part of each CDR3. A D gene is named only where the DNA matches it firmly. Expanded clones get a size class; other rows say once, few or many, or leave the size out.

V: TRBV12-3/TRBV12-4; size: many; J: TRBJ2-2; D: NA; DNA: TGTGCCAGCAGATCTCACGGGGGCAACACCGGGGAGCTGTTTTTT; CDR3: CASRSHGGNTGELFF
V: TRBV20-1; size: many; J: TRBJ2-7; D: TRBD2; DNA: TGCAGTATAGGGGGTAGCGGGACCACCTTCGACGAGCAGTACTTC; CDR3: CSIGGSGTTFDEQYF
V: TRBV7-9; size: NA; J: TRBJ1-1; D: NA; DNA: TGTGCCAGCAGCTTAGTTGAGGGGACCAGCGCTGAAGCTTTCTTT; CDR3: CASSLVEGTSAEAFF
V: TRBV12-3/TRBV12-4; size: many; J: TRBJ2-7; D: TRBD1; DNA: TGTGCCAGCAGCCCCGGGACAGGGGGCGCCGAGCAGTACTTC; CDR3: CASSPGTGGAEQYF
V: TRBV6-2/TRBV6-3; size: many; J: TRBJ2-7; D: NA; DNA: TGTGCCAGCAGTTATTCGCGACGACAGGTTTTGAACGAGCAGTACTTC; CDR3: CASSYSRRQVLNEQYF
V: TRBV4-3; size: NA; J: TRBJ2-7; D: TRBD2; DNA: TGCGCCAGCAGCCAAGGACTAGCGGGAGCCTACGAGCAGTACTTC; CDR3: CASSQGLAGAYEQYF
V: TRBV7-6; size: many; J: TRBJ1-5; D: TRBD1; DNA: TGTGCCAGCAGCTCCGACAGGGACCAGCCCCAGCATTTT; CDR3: CASSSDRDQPQHF
V: TRBV20-1; size: few; J: TRBJ2-1; D: NA; DNA: TGCAGTGCTAGAGAGAGGGGCTACGGGGAGCAGTTCTTC; CDR3: CSARERGYGEQFF
V: TRBV12-3/TRBV12-4; size: many; J: TRBJ2-7; D: NA; DNA: TGTGCCAGCAGTGTTAGGCCCCACGAGCAGTACTTC; CDR3: CASSVRPHEQYF
V: TRBV25-1; size: many; J: TRBJ2-6; D: NA; DNA: TGTGCCAGCAGATTTGCCGGGGCCAACGTCCTGACTTTC; CDR3: CASRFAGANVLTF
V: TRBV7-2; size: many; J: TRBJ1-2; D: TRBD1; DNA: TGTGCCAGCAGCTCGGCCGACAGGGCAACCACCTTC; CDR3: CASSSADRATTF
V: TRBV10-3; size: many; J: TRBJ2-3; D: TRBD2; DNA: TGTGCCATCAGTGATCAGGCGGGAGGCACAGATACGCAGTATTTT; CDR3: CAISDQAGGTDTQYF
V: TRBV7-3; size: many; J: TRBJ1-1; D: NA; DNA: TGTGCCAGCAGCTTACACATGAACACTGAAGCTTTCTTT; CDR3: CASSLHMNTEAFF
V: TRBV5-1; size: many; J: TRBJ2-2; D: TRBD2; DNA: TGCGCCAGCAGCTTGCCTAGCGGCTCGAGCACCGGGGAGCTGTTTTTT; CDR3: CASSLPSGSSTGELFF
V: TRBV20-1; size: many; J: TRBJ1-5; D: NA; DNA: TGCAGTGCTAGATCGGGCGGGGCCGGGGGCAATCAGCCCCAGCATTTT; CDR3: CSARSGGAGGNQPQHF
V: TRBV6-2/TRBV6-3; size: NA; J: TRBJ2-7; D: TRBD2; DNA: TGTGCCAGCCGCCGGGAGGAATACGAGCAGTACTTC; CDR3: CASRREEYEQYF
V: TRBV4-2; size: many; J: TRBJ2-1; D: NA; DNA: TGTGCCAGCAGCCAAGATGGGCGGTCCTACAATGAGCAGTTCTTC; CDR3: CASSQDGRSYNEQFF
V: TRBV12-3/TRBV12-4; size: many; J: TRBJ2-7; D: NA; DNA: TGTGCCAGCAGTTTGGGGATCGGCTACGAGCAGTACTTC; CDR3: CASSLGIGYEQYF
V: TRBV12-3/TRBV12-4; size: many; J: TRBJ2-1; D: TRBD2; DNA: TGTGCCAGCAGTTCGGGAGCGGGAGGGCCAGCAGGCAATGAGCAGTTCTTC; CDR3: CASSSGAGGPAGNEQFF
V: TRBV7-2; size: many; J: TRBJ2-7; D: NA; DNA: TGTGCCAGCAGCTCGCTAGCGTCTCGGTACGAGCAGTACTTC; CDR3: CASSSLASRYEQYF
V: TRBV4-2; size: many; J: TRBJ1-2; D: TRBD1; DNA: TGTGCCAGCAGCTTCCGGACAGGGGGTAACTATGGCTACACCTTC; CDR3: CASSFRTGGNYGYTF
V: TRBV20-1; size: many; J: TRBJ1-1; D: NA; DNA: TGCAGTGCTAGGGGAGGGACGCTGAACACTGAAGCTTTCTTT; CDR3: CSARGGTLNTEAFF
V: TRBV7-9; size: many; J: TRBJ2-7; D: TRBD2; DNA: TGTGCCAGCGAGGCGGGAGGCGAGCAGTACTTC; CDR3: CASEAGGEQYF
V: TRBV18; size: many; J: TRBJ2-7; D: NA; DNA: TGTGCCAGCACCCGGGGGGCGGATCCTACCTACGAGCAGTACTTC; CDR3: CASTRGADPTYEQYF
V: TRBV4-1; size: many; J: TRBJ1-3; D: NA; DNA: TGCGCCAGCAGCCAAGGTTTATCGGAGAGTAACACCATATATTTT; CDR3: CASSQGLSESNTIYF
V: TRBV27; size: many; J: TRBJ1-5; D: NA; DNA: TGTGCCAGCAGTCCCCAGGGTCAGCCCCAGCATTTT; CDR3: CASSPQGQPQHF
V: TRBV5-1; size: many; J: TRBJ2-2; D: NA; DNA: TGCGCCAGCAGCTTGGATGGGGGGTACACCGGGGAGCTGTTTTTT; CDR3: CASSLDGGYTGELFF
V: TRBV7-9; size: few; J: TRBJ2-5; D: TRBD2; DNA: TGTGCCAGCAGCTTTTTCCCCGACACTAGCGGGCAAGAGACCCAGTACTTC; CDR3: CASSFFPDTSGQETQYF
V: TRBV20-1; size: many; J: TRBJ1-3; D: NA; DNA: TGCAGTGCTAGGCCCATAGTGGCGAGAGGAAACACCATATATTTT; CDR3: CSARPIVARGNTIYF
V: TRBV3-1; size: NA; J: TRBJ2-5; D: NA; DNA: TGTGCCAGCAGCCGGGGGAGAGGAGAGACCCAGTACTTC; CDR3: CASSRGRGETQYF
V: TRBV20-1; size: medium-sized; J: TRBJ2-3; D: NA; DNA: TGCAGTGCCTATCAGACGTGGACAGATACGCAGTATTTT; CDR3: CSAYQTWTDTQYF
V: TRBV7-2; size: many; J: TRBJ2-3; D: NA; DNA: TGTGCCAGCAGCCTCAGCGGTTCGAGTGGGGATACGCAGTATTTT; CDR3: CASSLSGSSGDTQYF
V: TRBV7-9; size: many; J: TRBJ2-7; D: NA; DNA: TGTGCCAGCAGCTTAGCGATCCCGGGGCCCGGTGTGTGGCAGTACTTC; CDR3: CASSLAIPGPGVWQYF
V: TRBV20-1; size: many; J: TRBJ2-7; D: TRBD2; DNA: TGCAGTGTCGAGCTTCGACTAGCGGACTCCTACGAGCAGTACTTC; CDR3: CSVELRLADSYEQYF
V: TRBV5-1; size: many; J: TRBJ1-1; D: NA; DNA: TGCGCCAGCAGCTTGTCCATGAACACTGAAGCTTTCTTT; CDR3: CASSLSMNTEAFF
V: TRBV7-9; size: many; J: TRBJ2-5; D: NA; DNA: TGTGCCAGCAGCTTATTCGGCGAGACCCAGTACTTC; CDR3: CASSLFGETQYF
V: TRBV3-1; size: many; J: TRBJ2-3; D: NA; DNA: TGTGCCAGCAGCCGCTCCGGACCAGATACGCAGTATTTT; CDR3: CASSRSGPDTQYF
V: TRBV2; size: many; J: TRBJ2-3; D: TRBD2; DNA: TGTGCCAGCAGTCTAGTTAGCGGGAGCACAGATACGCAGTATTTT; CDR3: CASSLVSGSTDTQYF
V: TRBV24-1; size: many; J: TRBJ2-4; D: NA; DNA: TGTGCCACCAGGGGCAGGAGGTTAAACATTCAGTACTTC; CDR3: CATRGRRLNIQYF
V: TRBV6-4; size: many; J: TRBJ2-1; D: NA; DNA: TGTGCCAGCAGTGACTCGACCGACTCGACAAATGAGCAGTTCTTC; CDR3: CASSDSTDSTNEQFF
V: TRBV19; size: many; J: TRBJ1-5; D: NA; DNA: TGTGCCAGTTCTAGGGGGCAGCCCCAGCATTTT; CDR3: CASSRGQPQHF
V: TRBV18; size: few; J: TRBJ2-1; D: TRBD2; DNA: TGTGCCAGCTCACCAATGACTAGCGGGAGTGGAGAGCAGTTCTTC; CDR3: CASSPMTSGSGEQFF
V: TRBV20-1; size: many; J: TRBJ2-3; D: NA; DNA: TGCAGTGCTAGAACTCCATCGGATACGCAGTATTTT; CDR3: CSARTPSDTQYF
V: TRBV7-2; size: many; J: TRBJ1-5; D: NA; DNA: TGTGCCAGCAGCTTTCCATGGCAGCCCCAGCATTTT; CDR3: CASSFPWQPQHF
V: TRBV7-2; size: many; J: TRBJ2-7; D: NA; DNA: TGTGCCAGCAGCTTAAGACAGGCCTCCTACGAGCAGTACTTC; CDR3: CASSLRQASYEQYF
V: TRBV6-2/TRBV6-3; size: many; J: TRBJ2-7; D: TRBD1; DNA: TGTGCCAGCAGTACCGGGACAGGGATCGCCTACGAGCAGTACTTC; CDR3: CASSTGTGIAYEQYF
V: TRBV2; size: many; J: TRBJ2-7; D: NA; DNA: TGTGCCAGCAGCCAAAAGGGCGGGCCCTACGAGCAGTACTTC; CDR3: CASSQKGGPYEQYF
V: TRBV7-2; size: many; J: TRBJ1-5; D: TRBD1; DNA: TGTGCCAGCAGCTTGTGGCAGGGGGCGGTTCAGCCCCACCATTTT; CDR3: CASSLWQGAVQPHHF
V: TRBV3-1; size: many; J: TRBJ2-2; D: TRBD2; DNA: TGTGCCAGCAGCCAAGATTTTGGTAGCGGGAGAAGTACCGGGGAGCTGTTTTTT; CDR3: CASSQDFGSGRSTGELFF
V: TRBV4-1; size: many; J: TRBJ1-1; D: NA; DNA: TGCGCCAGCAGCCCAAGACAGTCCACCTCATCCCCCGAAGCTTTCTTT; CDR3: CASSPRQSTSSPEAFF
V: TRBV7-2; size: many; J: TRBJ2-7; D: TRBD1; DNA: TGTGCCAGCAGCTTGGGGACAGGTTACGAGCAGTACTTC; CDR3: CASSLGTGYEQYF
V: TRBV12-3/TRBV12-4; size: many; J: TRBJ1-5; D: TRBD1; DNA: TGTGCCAGCGGGACAGGGGACAATCAGCCCCAGCATTTT; CDR3: CASGTGDNQPQHF
V: TRBV6-6; size: many; J: TRBJ2-7; D: NA; DNA: TGTGCCAGCAGTTACTCTAGGACAGATCCCTACGAGCAGTACTTC; CDR3: CASSYSRTDPYEQYF
V: TRBV19; size: few; J: TRBJ2-1; D: NA; DNA: TGTGCCAGTAGTATAAAACTCCGAGAACCCAGGAATGAGCAGTTCTTC; CDR3: CASSIKLREPRNEQFF
V: TRBV7-3; size: many; J: TRBJ2-7; D: TRBD2; DNA: TGTGCCAGCAGCTTAAATCCTAGCGGGAGATTTTACGAGCAGTACTTC; CDR3: CASSLNPSGRFYEQYF
V: TRBV5-1; size: many; J: TRBJ2-3; D: NA; DNA: TGCGCCAGCAGCTCAACAGATACGCAGTATTTT; CDR3: CASSSTDTQYF